These T cell receptor beta chains were read from a single sample in a study of T cells in Graves' hyperthyroidism and ophthalmopathy. Using its own MiXCR run on the multiplex PCR reads, TCRdb lists one record per CDR3 protein. The sample lists 200,000 to 250,000 distinct CDR3 sequences; 17% were seen once. The sequenced sample was blood. The receptors were gathered from a man aged 50 to 60 with Graves' hyperthyroidism. Both conserved end residues are part of each CDR3. D genes are given only for firm matches. A clone size is listed for some rows: how often the clone was seen (once, few, many), or a class if it is expanded.

TGTGCCACCAGTGAACCCAGAAATCCGTCCTACGAGCAGTACTTC CATSEPRNPSYEQYF few TRBJ2-7 TRBV24-1 NA
TGCAGTGCGAGCCAGTTCCAGGGAGGTAGCACAGATACGCAGTATTTT CSASQFQGGSTDTQYF few TRBJ2-3 TRBV20-1 NA
TGCGCCAGCAGTATGGGACAGCTCGGAGAGACCCAGTACTTC CASSMGQLGETQYF NA TRBJ2-5 TRBV10-1 TRBD1
TGCGCCAGCAGCTTGGGCCCAGCGGGAGGTCACAATGAGCAGTTCTTC CASSLGPAGGHNEQFF many TRBJ2-1 TRBV5-1 TRBD2
TGCAGTGCTAGGCCCGGGACTAGCGGGATCACAGATACGCAGTATTTT CSARPGTSGITDTQYF many TRBJ2-3 TRBV20-1 TRBD2
TGTGCCAGCCGGACAGGGGGCGACGAGCAGTACTTC CASRTGGDEQYF NA TRBJ2-7 TRBV27 TRBD1
TGCAGTGCTAGAGAGGCTTATCTAGCGGATGCCTACGAGCAGTACTTC CSAREAYLADAYEQYF NA TRBJ2-7 TRBV20-1 TRBD2
TGTGCCATCAGTGGGTCCGGTCGGGAGGAAAAACTGTTTTTT CAISGSGREEKLFF few TRBJ1-4 TRBV10-3 NA
TGTGCCAGCTCCCCGCCAGGGAACTATAATTCACCCCTCCACTTT CASSPPGNYNSPLHF NA TRBJ1-6 TRBV18 NA
TGTGCCAGCAGCTTAACCCCCTTTGGGGCGGGAGTGACAGATACGCAGTATTTT CASSLTPFGAGVTDTQYF many TRBJ2-3 TRBV7-8 TRBD2
TGCAGTGCTAGAGATGGTGGGGGGGCAGATACGCAGTATTTT CSARDGGGADTQYF many TRBJ2-3 TRBV20-1 TRBD2
TGTGCCAGCAGTTTGGTAGGGGGTATCTACGAGCAGTACTTC CASSLVGGIYEQYF many TRBJ2-7 TRBV28 NA
TGTGCCAGTAGAACAGGGGTGGACACCGGGGAGCTGTTTTTT CASRTGVDTGELFF many TRBJ2-2 TRBV2 TRBD1